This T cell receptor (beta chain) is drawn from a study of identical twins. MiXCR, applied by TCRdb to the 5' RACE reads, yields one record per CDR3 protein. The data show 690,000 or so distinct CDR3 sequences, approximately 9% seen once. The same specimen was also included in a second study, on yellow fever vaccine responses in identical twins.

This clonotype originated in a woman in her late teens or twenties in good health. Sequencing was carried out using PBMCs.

CDR3 sequence: CATSLRQVPYEQYF. For the CDR3, the DNA is TGTGCCACCAGCTTACGACAGGTGCCCTACGAGCAGTACTTC. This sequence joins TRBV15 and TRBJ2-7; the D gene is possibly TRBD1 (6 bases). Germline V CDR1 and CDR2: LNHNV, YYDKDF (reference sequence). V was trimmed by 5 bases and J by 2 bases, leaving 13 bases between them. The CDR3 extends over 14 amino acids.